The 20 T cell receptor beta chains listed next were all sequenced from one sample in a study of T cell responses to AZD1222 COVID-19 vaccine. Profiled with immunoSEQ multiplex PCR; TCRdb holds only in-frame clones, not every one. The profile shows 150,000 or so clones, around 89% of them singletons. The sample consisted of peripheral blood, taken on day 0 of AZD1222 vaccination. These receptor sequences come from an adult in good health.

In its sample, this clone was seen once. The chain combines TRBV15 with TRBJ2-1; D unclear. The CDR3 has 13 amino acids. The ends were cut back, 1 base at V and 4 bases at J, with 5 bases in the middle. Per germline, CDR1 LNHNV and CDR2 YYDKDF (reference sequence). The CDR3 DNA reads as TGTGCCACCAGCAGAGTACGGTACAATGAGCAGTTCTTC. Encoded protein: CATSRVRYNEQFF.

This chain uses TRBV5-1 with TRBJ1-6; D remains unclear. V dropped 3 bases and J dropped 7 bases, with 5 bases sitting between them. Germline CDR1 and CDR2: SGHRS and YFSETQ. The CDR3 has 12 residues. CDR3 in DNA: TGCGCCAGCAGCTACGAGAATTCACCCCTCCACTTT. Its translation is CASSYENSPLHF.

The J gene is TRBJ1-1, the V gene TRBV14; D is ambiguous. The CDR3 is 16 residues long. V was pared by 1 base and J by 0 bases, with 12 bases between. Germline values: CDR1 SGHDN, CDR2 FVKESK. The CDR3 DNA is TGTGCCAGCAGCCAAGTTAAGTGGAAGATGAACACTGAAGCTTTCTTT. Amino acids: CASSQVKWKMNTEAFF.

This clone counts as medium-sized (0.01 to 0.1%). V and J are TRBV28 and TRBJ2-7; a weak D match, TRBD1 (6 bases). The CDR3 runs 14 residues. Germline loops: CDR1 MDHEN, CDR2 SYDVKM. V lost 2 bases to trimming and J lost 3 bases, with 11 bases between them. The CDR3 reads CASSLAGAIYEQYF. As DNA, the CDR3 is TGTGCCAGCAGTTTAGCAGGGGCGATCTACGAGCAGTACTTC. The full variable domain, in which reference TRBV28 and TRBJ2-7 provide the parts outside the CDR3, is DVKVTQSSRYLVKRTGEKVFLECVQDMDHENMFWYRQDPGLGLRLIYFSYDVKMKEKGDIPEGYSVSREKKERFSLILESASTNQTSMYLCASSLAGAIYEQYFGPGTRLTVT.

The V call is TRBV24-1, the J call TRBJ2-1; no definite D call. The ends were cut back, 5 bases at V and 8 bases at J, with 18 bases in the middle. Germline V gives CDR1 KGHDR, CDR2 SFDVKD. This CDR3 comprises 15 residues. The CDR3 loop reads CATSAVGSPRDEQFF. CDR3 coding DNA: TGTGCCACCAGTGCAGTCGGCTCGCCAAGGGATGAGCAGTTCTTC.

The chain recombines TRBV5-1 with TRBJ1-4, with D uncertain. V was shortened by 4 bases and J by 4 bases, with 17 bases between the two germline ends. Germline values: CDR1 SGHRS, CDR2 YFSETQ. This CDR3 spans 16 amino acids. The CDR3 coding sequence is TGCGCCAGCAGCCCCGGGCTTGGGTCGGTTAATGAAAAACTGTTTTTT. Residues: CASSPGLGSVNEKLFF.

CDR3 residues: CASSLIAGGTYNEQFF. CDR3 sequence (DNA): TGCGCCAGCAGCCTCATAGCGGGGGGCACCTACAATGAGCAGTTCTTC. The chain couples TRBV4-1 to TRBJ2-1; 10 bases fit TRBD2. This CDR3 has 16 amino acids. Germline V lookup: CDR1 MGHRA, CDR2 YSYEKL. V lost 4 bases and J lost 2; bases outside the gene matches: 5.

The chain couples TRBV27 to TRBJ2-2; D perhaps matches TRBD2 (6 bases). V was trimmed by 6 bases and J by 8 bases, leaving 13 bases between them. Per the germline V gene, CDR1 is MNHEY and CDR2 is SMNVEV (reference sequence). CDR3 length: 13 residues. For the CDR3, the DNA is TGTGCCAGCAGACGGCCCGGGACTGGGGAGCTGTTTTTT. It yields the protein CASRRPGTGELFF.

The genes are TRBV7-3 and TRBJ2-3; D might be TRBD2 (5 bases). Germline V gene lookup returns CDR1 SGHTA and CDR2 FQGTGA. The CDR3 totals 14 residues. V was pared by 5 bases and J by 5 bases, with 14 bases between. The CDR3 loop reads CASSPFPGIDTQYF. In DNA, the CDR3 is TGTGCCAGCAGCCCCTTCCCCGGGATAGATACGCAGTATTTT.

The CDR3 DNA follows: TGTGCCAGCAGTCACAGACTAGCGGGAGAGGAAGGAAGCACAGATACGCAGTATTTT. This gives the protein CASSHRLAGEEGSTDTQYF. The chain joins TRBV3-1 (or the pseudogene TRBV3-2) to TRBJ2-3, with TRBD2 identical over 12 bases. Losses at the gene ends were 6 bases for V and 0 bases for J; bases not matched to a gene: 13. The CDR3 consists of 19 residues. CDR1 is LGHDT and CDR2 is YNNKEL in the germline V gene (reference sequence).

The chain joins TRBV27 to TRBJ2-1, with TRBD2 matching 8 bases. CDR1 and CDR2 (germline): MNHEY, SMNVEV (reference sequence). The ends lost 0 bases at V and 2 bases at J; junction bases unmatched: 6. The CDR3 runs to 17 residues. Here the CDR3 DNA reads TGTGCCAGCAGTTTATCATCCGGACTAGCCCCCTACAATGAGCAGTTCTTC. Residues: CASSLSSGLAPYNEQFF.

V gene TRBV4-1 combines with J gene TRBJ1-5; 8 nucleotides match TRBD1. Germline V gene sequence: CDR1 MGHRA, CDR2 YSYEKL. There are 17 residues in the CDR3. J lost 2 bases, V lost 4 bases, and 10 bases had no gene match. The CDR3 loop reads CASSLGQGRGRNQPQHF. The CDR3 region has the DNA TGCGCCAGCAGCCTCGGACAGGGACGGGGACGCAATCAGCCCCAGCATTTT.

The chain joins TRBV6-5 to TRBJ2-7; D ambiguous. Germline lookup yields CDR1 MNHEY and CDR2 SVGAGI. The CDR3 spans 12 residues. V lost 11 bases and J lost 3, with 14 bases in between. CDR3 coding DNA: TGTGCCGCCAAGAGACGGATCTACGAGCAGTACTTC. Its protein product is CAAKRRIYEQYF.

V is TRBV2 and J is TRBJ1-5, with D perhaps matching TRBD1 (5 bases). V lost 8 bases, J lost 2 bases, and 13 bases lay in between. Germline CDR1 SNHLY, CDR2 FYNNEI. There are 14 residues in the CDR3. CDR3 region: CASCRDSRNQPQHF. For the CDR3, the DNA is TGTGCCAGCTGCCGGGACTCCCGCAATCAGCCCCAGCATTTT.

This clone was counted ten times or more. The chain employs TRBV7-9 and TRBJ1-2; D remains ambiguous. CDR1 and CDR2 (germline): SEHNR, FQNEAQ (reference sequence). V lost 8 bases and J lost 3, with 19 bases in between. CDR3 length: 15 amino acids. The CDR3: CASDPGQSTYYGYTF. DNA of the CDR3: TGTGCCAGCGACCCTGGGCAGTCCACGTACTATGGCTACACCTTC.

This sequence joins TRBV27 and TRBJ2-7; D call uncertain. The CDR3 runs 11 residues. The germline V gene encodes CDR1 MNHEY and CDR2 SMNVEV (reference sequence). V was pared by 5 bases and J by 3 bases, with 5 bases between. CDR3 nucleotides: TGTGCCAGCAGTGGGGTCTACGAGCAGTACTTC. It codes for CASSGVYEQYF.

V and J are TRBV2 and TRBJ2-2; D not certain. Germline V gene lookup returns CDR1 SNHLY and CDR2 FYNNEI. The length of the CDR3 is 15 residues. V lost 5 bases and J lost 5, with 15 bases in between. This CDR3 reads CASSPFEVETGELFF. The DNA for the CDR3 is TGTGCCAGCAGTCCCTTTGAGGTGGAGACCGGGGAGCTGTTTTTT.

The chain is built from TRBV28 and TRBJ2-7; a possible D gene is TRBD1 (5 bases). There are 13 residues in the CDR3. The germline V and J ends were trimmed by 7 bases and 6 bases, with 16 bases remaining between them. CDR1 is MDHEN, CDR2 SYDVKM, per germline. The CDR3 bases are TGTGCCAGCACCACGGACCCAGGGTCCGAGCAGTACTTC. Translated, it gives CASTTDPGSEQYF.

V is TRBV28 and J is TRBJ2-7; 9 positions match TRBD2. The CDR3 runs 16 residues. CDR1 is MDHEN and CDR2 is SYDVKM in the germline V gene. J gave up 1 base and V 5 bases, and 9 bases lay outside the gene matches. CDR3 in DNA: TGTGCCAGCAGTACTGCTTCTAGCGGGGTGTCCTACGAGCAGTACTTC. Protein: CASSTASSGVSYEQYF.

V is TRBV5-1 and J is TRBJ1-2; D is ambiguous. In germline, CDR1 is SGHRS, CDR2 YFSETQ. V was pared by 0 bases and J by 6 bases, with 12 bases between. This CDR3 has 14 amino acids. CDR3 protein: CASSLGGLYDGYTF. DNA of the CDR3: TGCGCCAGCAGCTTGGGGGGATTATATGATGGCTACACCTTC. Looking up the rest from reference TRBV5-1 and TRBJ1-2 gives the full variable domain: KAGVTQTPRYLIKTRGQQVTLSCSPISGHRSVSWYQQTPGQGLQFLFEYFSETQRNKGNFPGRFSGRQFSNSRSEMNVSTLELGDSALYLCASSLGGLYDGYTFGSGTRLTVV.